This T cell receptor beta chain was sequenced for a study of Graves' ophthalmopathy and Graves' hyperthyroidism. Study-level findings and limits: The model's ophthalmopathy progression predictions had roughly 71% sensitivity and 72% to 80% specificity.

Trimming took 6 bases from V and 5 from J; bases not matched to a gene: 21. This CDR3 has 19 residues. Per the germline V gene, CDR1 is DFQATT and CDR2 is SNEGSKA (reference sequence). Many counts were recorded for this clonotype. The antigen remains unidentified. The authors amplified TCR beta CDR3 regions, and they did so from RNA transcripts for repertoire sequencing. Second-round multiplex PCR followed a first-round RT-PCR using HTBI primers. TCRdb fed the multiplex PCR reads into MiXCR, producing one record per CDR3 protein. Found here are some 1.1 million distinct CDR3 sequences, about 36% of them singletons; the top ten hold around 10%.

Sequencing was done on a sample of peripheral blood or thyroid tissue (not recorded which). The clonotype comes from an adult man with Graves' hyperthyroidism. The V call is TRBV20-1, the J call TRBJ2-5, with TRBD2 identical over 13 bases. CDR3 residues: CSAQPPRTSGRSWWETQYF. CDR3 nucleotide sequence: TGCAGTGCCCAACCCCCTCGGACTAGCGGGAGATCATGGTGGGAGACCCAGTACTTC.